This T cell receptor (beta chain) originates from a study of T cell responses to AZD1222 COVID-19 vaccine (dated by TCRdb to 2020 to 2022). Study-wide context: AZD1222 recipients given second doses at about 4 weeks or at about 12 weeks were pooled, since spike-specific TCR depth and breadth were not found to differ between the two schedules. A total of 230 or so trial participants underwent TCR sequencing, of whom some 210 received two doses of AZD1222 and about 25 received two doses of the MenACWY control vaccine. Trial participants were enrolled into age subgroups of 18-55, 56-69 and 70-plus years, which contained roughly 150, 30 and 60 TCR-sequenced participants, respectively. Broad study findings and their caveats: Reportedly, close to half of the unique spike-specific TCRs recognized epitopes lying outside the regions that are mutated in the B.1.351 and B.1.1.7 variants. In the small 56-69-year group, the increase in depth fell short of significance, most likely because of low power. Conclusions about previously exposed vaccinees are limited because only 5 or 6 AZD1222 recipients were SARS-CoV-2 seropositive at baseline. The vaccine-associated CD4 TCRs covered the entire spike protein, and the dominant responses fell in regions 160-218 and 743-854. After two AZD1222 doses, spike-specific TCR breadth and depth were significantly higher than at day 0 and than in MenACWY recipients. No day 14 peak-response samples were available, so repertoires were characterized only after the peak T cell response. Most participants were white British and females outnumbered males, and the authors suggested that clonal diversity may have been underestimated.

Of note for this clone: The target of this receptor is not known. Base qualities were left out, and no much larger clone turns up one base away.

CDR1 and CDR2 were assigned from the germline V gene (reference sequence) as GTSNPN and SVGIG. From the cysteine up to the phenylalanine, the CDR3 has a length of 14 residues. CDR3 DNA is the only sequence kept; it has 42 bases, read in frame from the first base. V loses 5 bases of germline sequence and J loses 0 bases, and the interval between the two ends is 11 bases. The CDR3 regions of human TCRbeta chains were analyzed by immunosequencing. Under the source paper's analysis protocol: Repertoire TCRs were checked for matches against a reference library of SARS-CoV-2-specific TCRs that had been generated using the MIRA antigen-specificity platform. Breadth was defined as the fraction of unique TCRs that were SARS-CoV-2-associated, and depth was defined as the fraction of total T cells that were SARS-CoV-2-associated. Using the MIRA data, each spike-specific TCR was assigned both to the spike region to which the TCR was reactive and to a CD4 or CD8 class. Log10-transformed breadth and depth values were compared by one-way ANOVA with Sidak's multiple comparisons tests. Not all clones reach the TCRdb copy of this immuneACCESS table, which keeps in-frame sequences only. Checked studies attribute under half of the gap to unresolved V genes and leave the rest unexplained. V and J calls and clone size are copied from that table; D and trimming were computed from the DNA. The sample table lists about 87,000 clones, more than 75% of them with a count of one. The ten largest clones add up to 2.5% to 3% of the sample.

The sample's time point, from its label and the paper: baseline before first vaccination. Vaccinee samples were obtained from the UK trials COV001 and COV002, which included a single-blind randomized controlled phase 2/3 trial of AZD1222 (ChAdOx1 nCoV-19) in healthy adults. For TCRbeta chain sequencing, PBMC samples were collected from trial participants at day 0 and at day 28 after the second dose. The chain was built from TRBV30 and TRBJ1-5; the D gene is unclear. The specimen was peripheral blood, collected on day 0 of AZD1222 vaccination. This TCR came from an adult in good health. The CDR3 loop reads CAWGRGSSNQPQHF. Here is the DNA: TGTGCCTGGGGACGAGGCAGTAGCAATCAGCCCCAGCATTTT.